This entry is about one T cell receptor (beta chain). Its cognate antigen is unknown. The data are from a study of OX40 agonist ivuxolimab in advanced cancers. Study at large: Patients undergoing dose escalation presented with hepatocellular carcinoma, melanoma, renal cell or head and neck cancer. Participants could have had prior anti-PD-1, anti-PD-L1 or anti-CTLA-4 therapy, and approximately 37% had some. Among those treated, three patients had partial responses, one with hepatocellular carcinoma and two with cutaneous melanoma. Study-level findings and limits: Individuals who were partial responders at 0.1-3.0 mg/kg had clonal expansion that ranked among the lowest.

Trimming took 3 bases from V and 2 from J, leaving 12 bases between them. Germline CDR1 reads LNHDA; CDR2 reads SQIVND (reference sequence). This CDR3 region has 15 residues. The assay was immunoSEQ multiplex PCR, and TCRdb's table has in-frame clones only and misses some. Among about 50,000 clones listed, approximately 84% were seen once. The source material was CD4+ or CD8+ T cells sorted from blood, sampled in a trial of the OX40 agonist ivuxolimab. V and J are TRBV19 and TRBJ2-3; the D gene is possibly TRBD1 (5 bases). The origin of this receptor is an adult with an advanced solid tumor such as melanoma, head and neck, liver or kidney cancer. In nucleotides, the CDR3 is TGTGCCAGTAGTATTACAGACAGCCCCACAGATACGCAGTATTTT. This codes for CASSITDSPTDTQYF.